This entry features one T cell receptor (beta chain) sequence. The sample belongs to a study of blood T cell repertoires in COVID-19. Overall study context: Sites in the United States, Italy and Spain provided acute and convalescent COVID-19 samples. In each case, the material was cDNA or gDNA derived from T cells, B-cell-depleted T cells, or PBMCs.

Original processing methods: Nucleated cell counts were estimated from reference gene primer amplification. TCRdb's table, derived via immunoSEQ multiplex PCR, lists solely in-frame clones and lacks some. The V and J calls and the clone size are those of that table, but D and trimming were determined from the DNA. Of 200,000 to 250,000 clones listed, more than 80% are singletons. V was pared by 0 bases and J by 6 bases, with 8 bases of the junction left unmatched. This CDR3 comprises 16 residues. In germline, CDR1 is WSHSY, CDR2 SAAADI. This receptor was identified in a woman aged 80 or older with acute or convalescent COVID-19. Sequencing used peripheral blood. V is TRBV10-2 and J is TRBJ1-2; 9 bases are shared with TRBD1. For the CDR3, the DNA is TGCGCCAGCAGTGAGTCTAGGGGGACAGGGAGACATGGCTACACCTTC. It is translated as CASSESRGTGRHGYTF.